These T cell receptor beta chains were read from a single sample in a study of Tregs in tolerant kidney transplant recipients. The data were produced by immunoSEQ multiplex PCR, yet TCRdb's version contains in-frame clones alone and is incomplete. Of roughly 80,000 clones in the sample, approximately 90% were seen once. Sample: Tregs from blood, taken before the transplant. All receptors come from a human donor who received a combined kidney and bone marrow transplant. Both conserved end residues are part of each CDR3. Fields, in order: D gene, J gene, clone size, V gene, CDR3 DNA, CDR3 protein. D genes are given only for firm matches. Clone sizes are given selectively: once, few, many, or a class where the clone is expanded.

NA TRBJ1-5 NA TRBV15 TGTGCCACCAGCAGCGCAGGAGTTCGAAATCAGCCCCAGCATTTT CATSSAGVRNQPQHF
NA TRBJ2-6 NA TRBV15 TGTGCCACCAGCAGAGAGACTGGCTCTGGGGCCAACGTCCTGACTTTC CATSRETGSGANVLTF
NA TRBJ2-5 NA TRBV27 TGTGCCAGCTATGAATTACAGGGCCCTGAGACCCAGTACTTC CASYELQGPETQYF
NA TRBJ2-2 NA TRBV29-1 TGCAGCGTTGGTAGTTTAAACACCGGGGAGCTGTTTTTT CSVGSLNTGELFF
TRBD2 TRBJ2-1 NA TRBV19 TGTGCCAGTAACGGAGCGGGAGGAGGTAATGAGCAGTTCTTC CASNGAGGGNEQFF
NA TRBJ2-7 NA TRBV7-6 TGTGCCAGCAGCTTACTTGCCGGACTGGGAGAGCAGTACTTC CASSLLAGLGEQYF
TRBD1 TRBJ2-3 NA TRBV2 TGTGCCAGCAATCGGGACAGGGGAACAGATACGCAGTATTTT CASNRDRGTDTQYF
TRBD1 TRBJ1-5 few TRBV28 TGTGCCAGCAGGAAGACAGGGACGTACCCCCAGCATTTT CASRKTGTYPQHF
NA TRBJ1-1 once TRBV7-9 TGTGCCAGCAGCCCCGTCACTGAAGCTTTCTTT CASSPVTEAFF
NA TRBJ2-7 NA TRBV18 TGTGCCAGCTCACCACCAAACACGGACATTTATTACGAGCAGTACTTC CASSPPNTDIYYEQYF
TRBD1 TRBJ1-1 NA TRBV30 TGTGCCTTCATCAGGGGGGACACTGAAGCTTTCTTT CAFIRGDTEAFF
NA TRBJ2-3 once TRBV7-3 TGTGCCAGCAATCTAGGGGGGTCAGATACGCAGTATTTT CASNLGGSDTQYF
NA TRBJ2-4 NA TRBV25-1 TGTGCCAGCAGTGGCCGACAGGCTATTCAGTACTTC CASSGRQAIQYF
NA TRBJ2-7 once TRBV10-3 TGTGCCACACGAGGGCAGCCTGGCGAGCAGTACTTC CATRGQPGEQYF
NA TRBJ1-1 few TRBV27 TGTGCCAGCAGTTTGGGGGGGGGCAGGAGGGCTTTCTTT CASSLGGGRRAFF
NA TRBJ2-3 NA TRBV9 TGTGCCAGCAGCGATACAGGATACCACACAGATACGCAGTATTTT CASSDTGYHTDTQYF
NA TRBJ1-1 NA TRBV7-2 TGTGCCAGCAGCTTAAGGGGAGGGGGTGTTGAAGCTTTCTTT CASSLRGGGVEAFF
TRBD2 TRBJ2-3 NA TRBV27 TGTGCCAGCAGGCGGACTAGCGGGAGGCCCACAGATACGCAGTATTTT CASRRTSGRPTDTQYF
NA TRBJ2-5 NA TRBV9 TGTGCCAGCAGCGTAAACAGCCTCCAAGAGACCCAGTACTTC CASSVNSLQETQYF
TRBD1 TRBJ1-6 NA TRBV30 TGTGCCTGGAGTGGACAGGGTTATAATTCACCCCTCCACTTT CAWSGQGYNSPLHF
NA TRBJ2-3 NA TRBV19 TGTGCCAGTAGTATCGCGCAGGGCTCCTTACCCACAGATACGCAGTATTTT CASSIAQGSLPTDTQYF
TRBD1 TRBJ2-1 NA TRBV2 TGTGCCAGCAGGGGACAGCGAGGAGGCTACAATGAGCAGTTCTTC CASRGQRGGYNEQFF
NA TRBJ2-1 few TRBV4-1 TGCGCCAGCAGGAGGGGGGGGATTGTGAATGAGCAGTTCTTC CASRRGGIVNEQFF
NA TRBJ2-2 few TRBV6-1 TGTGCCAGCAGTGAAAAGGAGGGGAGAAGACTCCACACCGGGGAGCTGTTTTTT CASSEKEGRRLHTGELFF
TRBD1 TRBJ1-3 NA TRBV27 TGTGCCAGCAGTTTATGGGACAGTTCTGGAAACACCATATATTTT CASSLWDSSGNTIYF
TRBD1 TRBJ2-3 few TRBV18 TGTGCCAGCTCACCGACCGGGACAGGGGGAACAGATACGCAGTATTTT CASSPTGTGGTDTQYF
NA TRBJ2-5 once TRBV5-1 TGCGCCAGCTCAGTCGGGGGGCCCCAGTACTTC CASSVGGPQYF
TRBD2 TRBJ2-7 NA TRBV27 TGTGCCAGCAGACTAGCGGGTACCCACGAGCAGTACTTC CASRLAGTHEQYF
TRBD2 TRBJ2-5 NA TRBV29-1 TGCAGCGCTAGCGGGAGGGCCAAAGAGACCCAGTACTTC CSASGRAKETQYF
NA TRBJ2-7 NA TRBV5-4 TGTGCCAGCAGCTCATACTACGAGCAGTACTTC CASSSYYEQYF